This T cell receptor (beta chain) was captured in a study of blood T cell repertoires in COVID-19 (dated by TCRdb to the early 2020s). For the wider study: The collaborator samples originated in the United States, Italy and Spain and spanned the acute and convalescent phases of COVID-19. The material from the prospective study consisted of cDNA or gDNA derived from T cells, B-cell-depleted T cells, or PBMCs. Subjects who had been exposed to COVID-19, were actively infected with it, or had recovered from it provided the deeply sampled blood TCRbeta repertoires that made up the dataset. The repertoires were made available in a free public database intended to serve as a resource for research on the immune response to SARS-CoV-2. Samples came from the ongoing ImmuneRACE study (first 160 participants) plus 1,254 subjects from 6 global collaborators. A de-identified subject ID, COVID-19 status, age in years and sex were almost always included in the sample metadata. HLA class I and class II types, where available, came from metadata supplied by the sample provider rather than from assay-based typing. The full study reports these points: The amount of clinical and demographic metadata varied by source and participant and was provided uncurated.

At one collaborating source in Seattle, patients were enrolled during active infection and were followed longitudinally through the course of disease. The collaborating institutions used their own protocols to collect whole blood in K2EDTA tubes. For TCRbeta analysis, collaborators shipped samples in one of three forms: frozen whole blood, isolated PBMCs, or DNA extracted from either of those sample types. In regard to this clone: No cognate antigen has been identified for it. Per-base qualities were not stored, and no clone one base away is much larger.

The immunoSEQ Assay, a bias-controlled multiplex PCR, was used to amplify TCRbeta CDR3 regions from genomic DNA. Per the source publication's procedure: The number of nucleated cells in each sample was estimated by amplification of reference gene primers within the assay. Sequence reads were collapsed and filtered to measure the absolute abundance of every unique TCRbeta CDR3 rearrangement. For each sample, productive Simpson clonality was calculated by taking the square root of Simpson's diversity index across productive rearrangements. This is the immuneACCESS table as TCRdb keeps it, with only in-frame sequences that have V and J called. A part of the clones is gone; compared with another copy, unresolved V genes explain less than half, and the rest is unexplained. That table furnishes V, J and clone size, whereas the DNA furnished D and trimming. The table for this sample lists 200,000 to 250,000 clones; 86% of them were counted only once. Together, the top ten hold roughly a tenth of the sample.

This clonotype was obtained from a woman aged 50 to 65 with COVID-19, enrolled during active disease. Sequencing was performed on peripheral blood.

The DNA sequence is TGTGCCAGTAGTTCTCTCCAAGCCGGGAGGATCTATGGCTACACCTTC. It translates to CASSSLQAGRIYGYTF. Recombination linked TRBV19 to TRBJ1-2; too little of a D gene remains to name it. CDR1 and CDR2 (LNHDA, SQIVND) derive from the germline V gene (reference sequence). Its CDR3 holds 16 amino acids, cysteine through phenylalanine. Only the CDR3 part of the read is kept: 48 bases, read in frame from the first base. The trim is 5 bases for V and 4 bases for J, with a gap of 20 bases between the germline ends.